The rows below give T cell receptor beta chains drawn from one sample of a study of T-cell memory formation after mild COVID-19. TCRdb fed the 5' RACE reads into MiXCR, producing one record per CDR3 protein. The repertoire includes 500,000 to 550,000 distinct CDR3 sequences, approximately 20% of them detected once, and under 15% sits in the top ten. Sequenced material: PBMCs or a T cell subset sorted from them (not recorded which). The receptors were sampled from an adult woman who had mild COVID-19 (a few samples of this study predate the infection). Cell type and time point are not known. The conserved cysteine and the conserved F or W are not part of the CDR3 here. D genes are given only for firm matches.

D gene | J gene | V gene | CDR3 protein
. | TRBJ2-5 | TRBV15 | ATSRGGWEQETQY
. | TRBJ2-2 | TRBV3-1 | ATRRDTPSGELF
. | TRBJ1-5 | TRBV7-9 | ASSSVSGQPQH
TRBD2 | TRBJ2-3 | TRBV24-1 | ATSDCTSGRTDTQY
. | TRBJ2-5 | TRBV15 | ATSGNPQGLDQY
. | TRBJ2-2 | TRBV7-9 | ASSLGKNTGELF
. | TRBJ1-1 | TRBV11-2 | ASSSLVTGDTEAF
. | TRBJ2-4 | TRBV5-1 | ASSLVWQGAKNIQY
. | TRBJ2-5 | TRBV7-2 | ASSRSRAGETQY
TRBD2 | TRBJ2-1 | TRBV5-4 | ASNGLAGPLNEQF
. | TRBJ1-1 | TRBV24-1 | ATSEGSRNTEAF
. | TRBJ1-1 | TRBV12-3/TRBV12-4 | ASSLGTMGAF
. | TRBJ1-2 | TRBV6-7 | ASRVGTAGYGYT